This entry is about one TCR beta chain. What it binds is not known. This sample is part of a study of blood T cells in healthy people across ages. Germline assignment: CDR1 SGHDT and CDR2 YYEEEE. The CDR3 runs 16 residues. V lost 3 bases, J lost 5 bases, and 9 bases stayed unmatched. Every sample had a minimum of 7 million PBMCs isolated. Whole-study findings and limits: A roughly linear fall in TCR beta diversity per million T cells was seen with increasing age.

The second PCR ran about 7 to 12 cycles with a sample-barcoded 5' primer and J-beta primers. TCRdb re-called the 5' RACE reads with MiXCR, one entry per CDR3 protein. The sample gives roughly 560,000 distinct CDR3 sequences, 24% of which show up once; less than 9% is in the top ten. The data were also submitted as part of a second study, on T cells of mothers and their children. From that paper: There were over 10 million TCR beta CDR3 reads from each mother and approximately 2.9 million from each child.

The sequence was obtained from a boy younger than 18 in good health. The sample was blood. The chain uses TRBV5-6 and TRBJ2-2, with 8 bases identical to TRBD2. The DNA of the CDR3 is TGTGCCAGCAGCTGGGGGTTAGCGGGACAAACCGGGGAGCTGTTTTTT. Protein sequence: CASSWGLAGQTGELFF. Full variable domain (missing parts from reference TRBV5-6 and TRBJ2-2): DAGVTQSPTHLIKTRGQQVTLRCSPKSGHDTVSWYQQALGQGPQFIFQYYEEEERQRGNFPDRFSGHQFPNYSSELNVNALLLGDSALYLCASSWGLAGQTGELFFGEGSRLTVL.